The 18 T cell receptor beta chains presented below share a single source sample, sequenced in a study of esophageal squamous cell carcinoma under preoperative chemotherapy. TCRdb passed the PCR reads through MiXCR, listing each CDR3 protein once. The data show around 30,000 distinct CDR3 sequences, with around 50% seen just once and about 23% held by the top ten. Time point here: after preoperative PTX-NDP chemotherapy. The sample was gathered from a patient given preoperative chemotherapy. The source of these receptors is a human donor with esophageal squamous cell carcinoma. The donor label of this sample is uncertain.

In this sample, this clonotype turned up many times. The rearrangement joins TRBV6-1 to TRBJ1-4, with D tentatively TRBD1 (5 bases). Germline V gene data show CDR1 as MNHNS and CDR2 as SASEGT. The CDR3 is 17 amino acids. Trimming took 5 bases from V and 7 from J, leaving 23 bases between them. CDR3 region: CASSRAPVGGGGEKLFF. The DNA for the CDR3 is TGTGCCAGCAGTAGAGCCCCCGTTGGCGGGGGTGGTGAAAAACTGTTTTTT.

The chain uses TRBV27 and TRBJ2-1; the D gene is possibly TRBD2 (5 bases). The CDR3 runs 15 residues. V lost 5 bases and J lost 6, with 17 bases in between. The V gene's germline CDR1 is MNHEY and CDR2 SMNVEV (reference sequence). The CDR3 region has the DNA TGTGCCAGCAGTCTCTCCGGGATTGGGCTCAATGAGCAGTTCTTC. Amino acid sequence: CASSLSGIGLNEQFF.

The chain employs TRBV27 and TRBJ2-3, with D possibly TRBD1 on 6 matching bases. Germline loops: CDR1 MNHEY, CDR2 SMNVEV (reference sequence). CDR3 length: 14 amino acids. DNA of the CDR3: TGTGCGGGCAGGCAGGACCTGAGCACAGGGACGCAGTATTTT. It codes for CAGRQDLSTGTQYF.

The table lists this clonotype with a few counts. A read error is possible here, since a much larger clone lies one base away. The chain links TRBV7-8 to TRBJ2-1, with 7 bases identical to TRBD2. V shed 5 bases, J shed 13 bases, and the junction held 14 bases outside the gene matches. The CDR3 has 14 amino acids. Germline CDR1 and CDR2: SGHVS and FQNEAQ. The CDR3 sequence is CASSLRLAQETQFF. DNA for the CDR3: TGTGCCAGCAGCCTCAGACTAGCCCAAGAGACCCAGTTCTTC.

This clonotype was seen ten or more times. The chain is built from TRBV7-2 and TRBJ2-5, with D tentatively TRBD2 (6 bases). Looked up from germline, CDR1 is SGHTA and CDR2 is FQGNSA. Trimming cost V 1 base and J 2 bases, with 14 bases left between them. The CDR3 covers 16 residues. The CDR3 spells CASSLGSAGSQETQYF. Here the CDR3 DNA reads TGTGCCAGCAGCTTAGGATCTGCGGGGTCACAAGAGACCCAGTACTTC.

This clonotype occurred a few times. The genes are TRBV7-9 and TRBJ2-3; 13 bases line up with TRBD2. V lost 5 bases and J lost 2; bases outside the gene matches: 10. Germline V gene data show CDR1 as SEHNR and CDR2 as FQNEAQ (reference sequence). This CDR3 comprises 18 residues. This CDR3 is CASSPTGLAGPLTDTQYF. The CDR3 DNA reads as TGTGCCAGCAGCCCCACGGGACTAGCGGGGCCACTCACAGATACGCAGTATTTT.

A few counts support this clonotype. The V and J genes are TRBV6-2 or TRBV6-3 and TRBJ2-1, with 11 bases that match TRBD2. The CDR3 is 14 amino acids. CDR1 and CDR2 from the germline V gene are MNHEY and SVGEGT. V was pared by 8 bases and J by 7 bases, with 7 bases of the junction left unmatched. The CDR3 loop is CASRPSGGRNEQFF. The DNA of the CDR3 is TGTGCCAGCCGGCCTAGCGGGGGGAGGAATGAGCAGTTCTTC.

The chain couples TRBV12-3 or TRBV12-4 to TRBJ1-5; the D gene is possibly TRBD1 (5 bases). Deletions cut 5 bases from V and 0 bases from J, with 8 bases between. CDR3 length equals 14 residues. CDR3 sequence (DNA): TGTGCCAGCAGTCGAACAGGTAGCAATCAGCCCCAGCATTTT. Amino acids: CASSRTGSNQPQHF.

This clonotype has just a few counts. As DNA, the CDR3 is TGTGCCAGCAGTTCCGGGACAGGGGGCTTCCATGAGCAGTTCTTC. This gives the protein CASSSGTGGFHEQFF. The chain joins TRBV27 to TRBJ2-1; TRBD1 agrees at 12 bases. CDR1 MNHEY and CDR2 SMNVEV come from the germline V gene (reference sequence). V shed 4 bases, J shed 8 bases, and the junction held 6 bases outside the gene matches. The CDR3 totals 15 residues.

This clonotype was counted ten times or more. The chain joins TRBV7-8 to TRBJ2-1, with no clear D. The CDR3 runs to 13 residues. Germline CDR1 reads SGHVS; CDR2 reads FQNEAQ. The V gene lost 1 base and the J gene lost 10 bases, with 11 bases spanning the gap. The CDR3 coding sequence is TGTGCCAGCAGCTTAGGTGCTAACTACGAGCAGTTCTTC. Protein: CASSLGANYEQFF. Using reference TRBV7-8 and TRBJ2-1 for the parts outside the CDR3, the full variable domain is GAGVSQSPRYKVAKRGQDVALRCDPISGHVSLFWYQQALGQGPEFLTYFQNEAQLDKSGLPSDRFFAERPEGSVSTLKIQRTQQEDSAVYLCASSLGANYEQFFGPGTRLTVL.

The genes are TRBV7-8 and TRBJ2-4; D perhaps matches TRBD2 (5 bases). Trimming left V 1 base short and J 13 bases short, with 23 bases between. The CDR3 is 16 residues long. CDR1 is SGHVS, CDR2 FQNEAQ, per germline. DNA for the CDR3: TGTGCCAGCAGCTTAGAGGACTCTTCGGGCTACAATGAGCAGTACTTC. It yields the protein CASSLEDSSGYNEQYF.

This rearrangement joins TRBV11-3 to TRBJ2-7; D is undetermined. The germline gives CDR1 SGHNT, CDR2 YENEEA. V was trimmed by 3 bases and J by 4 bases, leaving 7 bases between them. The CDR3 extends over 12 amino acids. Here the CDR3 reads CASSFTRYEQYF. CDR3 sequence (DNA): TGTGCCAGCAGCTTTACGCGTTACGAGCAGTACTTC.

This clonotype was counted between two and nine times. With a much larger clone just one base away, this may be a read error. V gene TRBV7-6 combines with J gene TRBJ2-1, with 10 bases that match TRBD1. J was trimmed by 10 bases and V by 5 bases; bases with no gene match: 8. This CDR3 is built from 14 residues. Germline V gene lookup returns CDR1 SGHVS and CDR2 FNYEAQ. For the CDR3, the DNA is TGTGCCAGCAGCCTCGACAGGGGGCACTACGAGCAGTTCTTC. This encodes CASSLDRGHYEQFF. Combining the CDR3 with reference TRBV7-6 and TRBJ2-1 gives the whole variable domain GAGVSQSPRYKVTKRGQDVALRCDPISGHVSLYWYRQALGQGPEFLTYFNYEAQQDKSGLPNDRFSAERPEGSISTLTIQRTEQRDSAMYRCASSLDRGHYEQFFGPGTRLTVL.

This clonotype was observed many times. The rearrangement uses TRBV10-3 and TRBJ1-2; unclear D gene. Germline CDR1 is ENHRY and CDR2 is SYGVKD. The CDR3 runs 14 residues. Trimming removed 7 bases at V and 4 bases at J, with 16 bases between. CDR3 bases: TGTGCCATCATGCCCGGGCAGGAGACCTATGGCTACACCTTC. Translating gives CAIMPGQETYGYTF.

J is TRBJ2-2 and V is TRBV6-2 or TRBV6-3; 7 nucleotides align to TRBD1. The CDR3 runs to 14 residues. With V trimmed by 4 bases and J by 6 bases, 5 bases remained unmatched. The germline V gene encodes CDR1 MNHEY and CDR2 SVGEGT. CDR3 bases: TGTGCCAGCAGTTTGACAGGGTTTCCCGGGGAGCTGTTTTTT. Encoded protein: CASSLTGFPGELFF.

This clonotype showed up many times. This chain's CDR3 is CASSFIETGDEQFF. CDR3 bases: TGTGCCAGCAGTTTTATTGAAACGGGGGATGAGCAGTTCTTC. The chain uses TRBV12-3 or TRBV12-4 and TRBJ2-1; TRBD2 might be the D (6 bases). Deletions cut 3 bases from V and 8 bases from J, with 14 bases between. The CDR3 has 14 amino acids.

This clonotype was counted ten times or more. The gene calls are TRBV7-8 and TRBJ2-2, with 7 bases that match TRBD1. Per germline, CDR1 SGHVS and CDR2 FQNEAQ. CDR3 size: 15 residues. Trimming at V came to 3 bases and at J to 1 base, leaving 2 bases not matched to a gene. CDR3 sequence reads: CASSFRTGNTGELFF. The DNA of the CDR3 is TGTGCCAGCAGCTTCCGGACAGGGAACACCGGGGAGCTGTTTTTT. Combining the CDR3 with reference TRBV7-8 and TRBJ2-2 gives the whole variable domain GAGVSQSPRYKVAKRGQDVALRCDPISGHVSLFWYQQALGQGPEFLTYFQNEAQLDKSGLPSDRFFAERPEGSVSTLKIQRTQQEDSAVYLCASSFRTGNTGELFFGEGSRLTVL.

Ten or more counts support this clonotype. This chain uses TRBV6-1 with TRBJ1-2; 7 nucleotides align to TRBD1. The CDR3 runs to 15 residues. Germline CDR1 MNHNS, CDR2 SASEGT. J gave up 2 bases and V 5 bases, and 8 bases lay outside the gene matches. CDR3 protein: CASSPGTGANYGYTF. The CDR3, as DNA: TGTGCCAGCAGTCCGGGTACAGGGGCCAACTATGGCTACACCTTC.